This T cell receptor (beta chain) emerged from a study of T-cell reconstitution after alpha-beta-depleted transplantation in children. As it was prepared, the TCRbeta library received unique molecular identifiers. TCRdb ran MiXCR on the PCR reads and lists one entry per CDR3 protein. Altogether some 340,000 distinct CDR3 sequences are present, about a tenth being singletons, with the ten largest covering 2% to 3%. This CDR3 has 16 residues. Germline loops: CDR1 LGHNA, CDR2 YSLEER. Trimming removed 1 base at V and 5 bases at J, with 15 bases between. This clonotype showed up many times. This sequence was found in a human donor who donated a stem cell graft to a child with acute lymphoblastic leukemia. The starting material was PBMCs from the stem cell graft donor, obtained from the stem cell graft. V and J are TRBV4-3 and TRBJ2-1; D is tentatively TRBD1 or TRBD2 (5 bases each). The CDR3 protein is CASSQGVGDGDNEQFF. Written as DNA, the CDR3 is TGCGCCAGCAGCCAAGGGGTAGGGGACGGGGACAATGAGCAGTTCTTC.